Included here is one T cell receptor beta chain sequence, with context. Its target is not known. TCRdb re-called the 5' RACE reads, yielding one record per CDR3 amino acid sequence without DNA. This sample's table has about 170,000 distinct CDR3 sequences. These data belong to a study of T cells expressing NK-cell markers. The wider study: Among eight sequenced donors, seven carried HCMV seropositivity while one was seronegative.

Whole-study results and caveats: What remained unclear was the HCMV specificity of expanded NKG2C+ T cell clones.

The CDR3 is 16 residues long. Germline CDR1 is MRHNA and CDR2 is SNTAGT. This TCR was recovered from a man aged 18-70 years in good health. The specimen was blood T cells: a sorted CD56 or NKG2C T cell subset, CD4+ or CD8+ T cells, or bulk PBMC T cells (not recorded which). The chain couples TRBV6-4 to TRBJ2-6; TCRdb's D call, TRBD1, is unchecked because there is no DNA. The CDR3 sequence is CASSAGESSGANVLTF.